Listed below are T cell receptor beta chains from one sample, sequenced in a study of response to subunit inactivated influenza vaccine. A single record per CDR3 protein comes from TCRdb applying MiXCR to the RT-PCR reads. This table holds about 650,000 distinct CDR3 sequences, roughly 14% found once. The sample here was PBMCs from blood, taken 12 days after vaccination. The receptors were gathered from a man between 50 and 59 years old who received an inactivated influenza vaccine. Both conserved end residues are part of each CDR3. The D gene is left open where the match is weak. Clone size is given for some rows only: seen once, a few or many times, or a class if the clone is expanded.

V gene	clone size	D gene	J gene	CDR3 DNA	CDR3 protein
TRBV4-1	.	TRBD2	TRBJ2-3	TGCGCCAGCAGCCGGCTGGCGGGGGTCGTAGATACGCAGTATTTT	CASSRLAGVVDTQYF
TRBV29-1	.	.	TRBJ2-6	TGCAGCGTCGACAGCTCTGGGGCCAACGTCCTGACTTTC	CSVDSSGANVLTF
TRBV6-1	few	TRBD1	TRBJ2-7	TGTGCCAGCTGTAGAGACAGGGGCTCCTACGAGCAGTACTTC	CASCRDRGSYEQYF
TRBV4-3	.	.	TRBJ2-5	TGCGCCAGCAGCCAAGACGGGGTACTCCAAGAGACCCAGTACTTC	CASSQDGVLQETQYF
TRBV6-6	few	.	TRBJ2-1	TGTGCCAGCAGTTACCACGACAATGAGCAGTTCTTC	CASSYHDNEQFF
TRBV7-8	.	.	TRBJ2-1	TGTGCCAGCAGCTTAAGGACAGGACTACAACTCTACAATGAGCAGTTCTTC	CASSLRTGLQLYNEQFF
TRBV12-3/TRBV12-4	many	.	TRBJ2-1	TGTGCCAGCACCCCCCCCGGGGCTGAGTACAATGAGCAGTTCTTC	CASTPPGAEYNEQFF
TRBV5-1	few	TRBD2	TRBJ2-5	TGCGCCAGCAGCCAACCGGGACTAGGCCAAGAGACCCAGTACTTC	CASSQPGLGQETQYF
TRBV24-1	few	.	TRBJ2-2	TGTGCCACCAGGGGGACTGCCACCGGGGAGCTGTTTTTT	CATRGTATGELFF
TRBV10-3	.	.	TRBJ2-1	TGTGCCATCAGCCCCACCTACAATGAGCAGTTCTTC	CAISPTYNEQFF
TRBV25-1	few	.	TRBJ2-1	TGTGCCAGCAGTGAAGGTTGGCGCAATGAGCAGTTCTTC	CASSEGWRNEQFF
TRBV24-1	many	.	TRBJ2-1	TGTGCCACCAGTGAAGGGGGGCCCTACAATGAGCAGTTCTTC	CATSEGGPYNEQFF
TRBV12-3/TRBV12-4	many	.	TRBJ1-6	TGTGCCAGCAGCGCGCAGGGATCTAATTCACCCCTCCACTTT	CASSAQGSNSPLHF
TRBV3-1	.	TRBD2	TRBJ2-7	TGTGCCAGCACTAGGACTAGCGGGAGTGGCGAGCAGTACTTC	CASTRTSGSGEQYF
TRBV10-3	.	TRBD2	TRBJ2-7	TGTGCCATCAGTGAGCGGCGGGAGACCTACGAGCAGTACTTC	CAISERRETYEQYF
TRBV20-1	.	TRBD2	TRBJ2-1	TGCAGTGCTATGACTAGCGGGAGGACCACGAGCTCCTACAATGAGCAGTTCTTC	CSAMTSGRTTSSYNEQFF
TRBV29-1	.	.	TRBJ1-1	TGCAGCGTTGAAGTTTCCCTGGACACTGAAGCTTTCTTT	CSVEVSLDTEAFF
TRBV29-1	.	.	TRBJ2-7	TGCAGCGTTGTTTCGGGGTCGCAGTACTTC	CSVVSGSQYF
TRBV4-1	.	.	TRBJ2-7	TGCGCCAGCAGCCAGATTGCCCTTCTGGGAAATGGTTACGAGCAGTACTTC	CASSQIALLGNGYEQYF
TRBV7-9	many	TRBD1	TRBJ2-5	TGTGCCAGCAGCCACCGGGACAGGGGGCCTGAGACCCAGTACTTC	CASSHRDRGPETQYF
TRBV5-6	.	.	TRBJ1-1	TGTGCCAGCAGCTTGTCTCGAAAAAAAATTAAAATGAACACTGAAGCTTTCTTT	CASSLSRKKIKMNTEAFF
TRBV6-1	.	TRBD2	TRBJ2-3	TGTGCCAGCACCATACCCGGGCTAGCGGGAGGTTCGGTGCAGTATTTT	CASTIPGLAGGSVQYF
TRBV21-1	few	.	TRBJ2-7	TGTGCCAGCACGGCAGGGCGATCCTACGAGCAGTACTTC	CASTAGRSYEQYF
TRBV11-1	.	.	TRBJ1-1	TGTGCCAGCAACTTACAGGGTAAAGCTTTCTTT	CASNLQGKAFF
TRBV3-1	few	TRBD1	TRBJ2-7	TGTGCCAGCAGCCAAGTCGGGACAGGGGACTACGAGCAGTACTTC	CASSQVGTGDYEQYF
TRBV12-3/TRBV12-4	few	.	TRBJ1-1	TGTGCCAGCAGTTTAGTCGGGAGCACTGAAGCTTTCTTT	CASSLVGSTEAFF
TRBV7-9	few	TRBD2	TRBJ2-7	TGTGCCAGCAGCGGGCTAGCGGGGCCACCCTACGAGCAGTACTTC	CASSGLAGPPYEQYF
TRBV29-1	.	TRBD1	TRBJ1-1	TGCAGCGCGTACCCCGACAGGGCGACTGAAGCTTTCTTT	CSAYPDRATEAFF
TRBV29-1	.	.	TRBJ2-7	TGCAGCGTTGATCTGGGGCAGGCCTTCGACGAGCAGTACTTC	CSVDLGQAFDEQYF
TRBV29-1	few	TRBD2	TRBJ2-3	TGCAGCGTTGGCGGGAGAAGGGCAGATACGCAGTATTTT	CSVGGRRADTQYF
TRBV12-3/TRBV12-4	.	.	TRBJ2-2	TGTGCCAGCAGTTTTAGGCACAACACCGGGGAGCTGTTTTTT	CASSFRHNTGELFF
TRBV25-1	.	TRBD2	TRBJ2-5	TGTGCCAGCAGTGACCCGGGGGGGTCCTCCGCCCAGTACTTC	CASSDPGGSSAQYF
TRBV7-8	.	.	TRBJ2-7	TGTGCCAGCAGCTTAGCGCTAGCGACTTACTACGAGCAGTACTTC	CASSLALATYYEQYF